This record looks at one T cell receptor beta chain sequence and its context. Its antigen is as yet unknown. The data were obtained in a study of Ad26.COV2.S vaccination and SARS-CoV-2 variants. Per the germline V gene, CDR1 is SGHVS and CDR2 is FNYEAQ. The CDR3 covers 17 residues. Trimming at V came to 1 base and at J to 0 bases, leaving 5 bases not matched to a gene. Study-wide results and limits: Recipients of either vaccine or placebo displayed similar breadth of non-spike TCRs.

The treatment is: about 20 received Ad26.COV2.S at low or high dose, single or two shots; five or six received placebo; per-sample allocation not given. The samples were gathered on day 63 after the first injection of vaccine or placebo. An adult aged 18-55 years in Boston served as the donor. Method: immunoSEQ multiplex PCR; TCRdb's copy keeps in-frame clones and lacks some. The sample consists of about half a million clones, 80% to 90% of them appearing once. The genes are TRBV7-6 and TRBJ2-2; 7 positions match TRBD2. The source is a person between 18 and 65 years old who received the Ad26.COV2.S COVID-19 vaccine or a placebo. The specimen comprised peripheral blood, sampled in a trial of Ad26.COV2.S vaccine versus placebo. The CDR3 nucleotides read TGTGCCAGCAGCTTAGTGGGGGGGACGGCGAACACCGGGGAGCTGTTTTTT. As protein: CASSLVGGTANTGELFF.